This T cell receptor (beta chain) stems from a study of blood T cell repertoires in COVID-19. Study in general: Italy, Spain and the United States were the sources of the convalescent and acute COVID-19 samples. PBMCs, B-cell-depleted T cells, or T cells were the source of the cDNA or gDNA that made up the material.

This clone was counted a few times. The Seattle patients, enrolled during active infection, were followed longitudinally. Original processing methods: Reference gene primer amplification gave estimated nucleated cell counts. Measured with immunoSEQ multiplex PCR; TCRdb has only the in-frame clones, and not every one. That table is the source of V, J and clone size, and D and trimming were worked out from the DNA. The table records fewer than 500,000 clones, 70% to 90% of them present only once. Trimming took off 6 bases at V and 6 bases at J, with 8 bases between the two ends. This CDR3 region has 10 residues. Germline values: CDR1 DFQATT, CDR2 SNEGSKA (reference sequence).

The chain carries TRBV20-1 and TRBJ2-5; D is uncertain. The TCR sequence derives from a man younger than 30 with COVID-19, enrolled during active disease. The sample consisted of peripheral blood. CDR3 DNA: TGCAGTGCCGTTTATAAGACCCAGTACTTC. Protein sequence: CSAVYKTQYF.